This passage covers 26 T cell receptor beta chains from one sample sequenced in a study of CD4 T cells in relation to SARS-CoV-2 and coronaviruses. Their specific antigens are unknown. CD4+ T cells from unexposed donors were obtained before the COVID-19 pandemic (2011-2018). The cells were cultured for less than twelve days before CD4+ T cells were isolated. Data came from immunoSEQ multiplex PCR; TCRdb stores just in-frame clones and leaves some out. The sample yields 20,000 to 30,000 clones, 75% to 85% seen once. The sequencing sample was made of CD4+ T cells from PBMCs, cultured in vitro. The receptor set was obtained from a human donor in good health.

V gene TRBV5-1 combines with J gene TRBJ2-1; D not certain. The V end lost 1 base, the J end lost 7 bases, and 18 bases lay between the germline ends. The V gene's germline CDR1 is SGHRS and CDR2 YFSETQ. There are 16 residues in the CDR3. The CDR3 loop is CASSLSWSTGWNEQFF. The DNA of the CDR3 is TGCGCCAGCAGCTTGTCCTGGTCCACCGGGTGGAATGAGCAGTTCTTC.

This clone was seen a handful of times. This chain joins TRBV24-1 and TRBJ2-7, with 11 bases identical to TRBD1. Looked up from germline, CDR1 is KGHDR and CDR2 is SFDVKD. Trimming at V came to 5 bases and at J to 3 bases, leaving 5 bases not matched to a gene. The CDR3 is 15 residues long. CDR3 sequence: CATSASGTGGYEQYF. Here the CDR3 DNA reads TGTGCCACCAGTGCTTCCGGGACAGGGGGCTACGAGCAGTACTTC.

V usage is TRBV5-1 and J usage is TRBJ1-2, with D uncertain. The CDR3 sequence is 14 residues long. V gave up 0 bases and J gave up 5 bases, with 11 bases separating them. The germline V gene encodes CDR1 SGHRS and CDR2 YFSETQ. The chain's CDR3 is CASSLERVEYGYTF. CDR3 DNA sequence: TGCGCCAGCAGCTTGGAGAGGGTTGAATATGGCTACACCTTC.

This chain uses TRBV18 with TRBJ1-1; D perhaps matches TRBD1 (6 bases). The germline V and J ends were trimmed by 0 bases and 2 bases, with 7 bases remaining between them. Germline V gene lookup returns CDR1 KGHSH and CDR2 LQKENI. CDR3 size: 14 residues. CDR3 DNA: TGTGCCAGCTCACCACCGGGGGCTAACACTGAAGCTTTCTTT. Its translation: CASSPPGANTEAFF.

The V gene is TRBV4-1, the J gene TRBJ1-1; D gene unclear. Germline-derived CDR1 and CDR2 are MGHRA and YSYEKL. The CDR3 has 13 residues. Deletions cut 2 bases from V and 2 bases from J, with 6 bases between. Here the CDR3 reads CASSQLGNTEAFF. The CDR3 region has the DNA TGCGCCAGCAGCCAACTAGGTAACACTGAAGCTTTCTTT.

The chain uses TRBV7-8 and TRBJ2-5, with D possibly called TRBD1 or TRBD2 (5 bases each). The CDR3 has 15 residues. The V and J ends lost 7 bases and 2 bases respectively, with 17 bases between them. Germline values: CDR1 SGHVS, CDR2 FQNEAQ. CDR3 region: CASTRGGGQQETQYF. The DNA for the CDR3 is TGTGCCAGCACCCGAGGAGGCGGACAACAAGAGACCCAGTACTTC.

A single count supports this clone. This sequence joins TRBV6-2 or TRBV6-3 and TRBJ2-1; 9 positions agree with TRBD2. This CDR3 is built from 17 residues. Germline loops: CDR1 MNHEY, CDR2 SVGEGT. V trimming: 2 bases; J trimming: 7 bases; junction bases outside the gene matches: 12. In DNA, the CDR3 is TGTGCCAGCAGTTACCCGGCTAGCGGGACGGTTGCAAATGAGCAGTTCTTC. Translating it yields CASSYPASGTVANEQFF.

This clone showed up just once. The V and J genes are TRBV7-8 and TRBJ1-5; 7 bases match TRBD1. The CDR3 has 18 amino acids. Looked up from germline, CDR1 is SGHVS and CDR2 is FQNEAQ. V gave up 4 bases and J gave up 7 bases; unmatched junction bases: 19. Written as DNA, the CDR3 is TGTGCCAGCAGCTCAAGAATCAGGACAGGTTTGACGGTGCAGCCCCAGCATTTT. Amino acid sequence: CASSSRIRTGLTVQPQHF.

V usage is TRBV5-1 and J usage is TRBJ2-1; TRBD2 agrees at 14 bases. V gave up 4 bases and J gave up 9 bases; unmatched junction bases: 12. The CDR3 is 17 residues long. Germline loops: CDR1 SGHRS, CDR2 YFSETQ. CDR3 sequence reads: CASSVTGTSGSSSEQFF. The CDR3 nucleotides are TGCGCCAGCAGCGTGACCGGGACTAGCGGGAGTTCTAGTGAGCAGTTCTTC.

This chain uses TRBV20-1 with TRBJ2-1; D unclear. Germline V lookup: CDR1 DFQATT, CDR2 SNEGSKA (reference sequence). The CDR3 has 11 amino acids. The V end lost 0 bases, the J end lost 14 bases, and 11 bases lay between the germline ends. The CDR3 loop reads CSAREAETEFF. The CDR3 DNA reads as TGCAGTGCTAGAGAGGCGGAAACGGAGTTCTTC.

The chain couples TRBV7-7 to TRBJ2-6; D is undetermined. The CDR3 is 17 amino acids. Germline-derived CDR1 and CDR2 are SSHAT and FNYEAQ (reference sequence). The germline V and J ends were trimmed by 5 bases and 14 bases, with 28 bases remaining between them. CDR3 nucleotides: TGTGCCAGCAGCATCCACAATAAGTGCCACAAAGTCGGGCTCCTGACTTTC. Protein product: CASSIHNKCHKVGLLTF.

The chain carries TRBV9 and TRBJ2-1; D may correspond to TRBD1 or TRBD2 (7 bases each). Trimming cost V 1 base and J 3 bases, with 14 bases left between them. Germline CDR1 and CDR2: SGDLS and YYNGEE. The CDR3 has 16 amino acids. CDR3 in DNA: TGTGCCAGCAGCGTAACAGGGGAGGGGTTCTACAATGAGCAGTTCTTC. Translation: CASSVTGEGFYNEQFF.

Only one count was recorded for this clone. This sequence joins TRBV10-1 and TRBJ2-5, with D tentatively TRBD1 (5 bases). Germline values: CDR1 WNHNN, CDR2 SYGVQD (reference sequence). V was trimmed by 5 bases and J by 0 bases, leaving 7 bases between them. The CDR3 contains 13 residues. The CDR3 sequence is CASSPRDQETQYF. CDR3 coding DNA: TGCGCCAGCAGTCCCAGGGACCAAGAGACCCAGTACTTC.

The chain has TRBV3-1 (or the pseudogene TRBV3-2) and TRBJ2-1, with 7 positions matching TRBD2. CDR3 size: 16 residues. Germline assignment: CDR1 LGHDT and CDR2 YNNKEL (reference sequence). Trimming at V came to 4 bases and at J to 3 bases, leaving 9 bases not matched to a gene. The CDR3 DNA follows: TGTGCCAGCAGCCTCCTATCGGGGGGTTTCTACAATGAGCAGTTCTTC. It yields the protein CASSLLSGGFYNEQFF.

The rearrangement links TRBV28 to TRBJ1-5, with D unresolved. Germline V gives CDR1 MDHEN, CDR2 SYDVKM. The germline V and J ends were trimmed by 2 bases and 4 bases, with 9 bases remaining between them. This CDR3 comprises 14 residues. The CDR3 sequence is CASSLGFSNQPQHF. The CDR3 DNA sequence: TGTGCCAGCAGTTTAGGTTTCAGTAATCAGCCCCAGCATTTT.

This clone was observed once. The chain carries TRBV4-1 and TRBJ1-1, with D perhaps TRBD1 (5 bases). The CDR3 covers 16 residues. The V gene lost 0 bases and the J gene lost 7 bases, with 18 bases spanning the gap. Germline V gives CDR1 MGHRA, CDR2 YSYEKL. CDR3 in DNA: TGCGCCAGCAGCCAAGAGTCGGGGACGCGGGGCAATGAAGCTTTCTTT. Protein product: CASSQESGTRGNEAFF.

V gene TRBV28 combines with J gene TRBJ1-1, with 7 nucleotides matching TRBD1. The CDR3 sequence is 12 residues long. Germline V gives CDR1 MDHEN, CDR2 SYDVKM. V was clipped by 8 bases and J by 7 bases; unmatched bases: 7. The CDR3 loop is CASWGQPGEAFF. For the CDR3, the DNA is TGTGCCAGCTGGGGACAGCCTGGTGAAGCTTTCTTT.

The chain combines TRBV21-1 with TRBJ1-1. TRBV21-1 is listed as a pseudogene. The CDR3 spans 13 residues. This CDR3 is CARSRGVGTEAFF. CDR3 nucleotides: TGTGCCAGGTCGCGGGGCGTGGGCACTGAAGCTTTCTTT.

This clone was observed once. The V gene is TRBV6-5, the J gene TRBJ2-5; D unresolved. V shed 6 bases and J shed 5 bases, with 13 bases lying between them. CDR1 is MNHEY, CDR2 SVGAGI, per germline. There are 13 residues in the CDR3. The CDR3 reads CASRDPPSETQYF. As DNA, the CDR3 is TGTGCCAGCAGAGACCCCCCCAGTGAGACCCAGTACTTC.

J is TRBJ2-7 and V is TRBV6-2 or TRBV6-3, with D possibly TRBD2 on 5 matching bases. V was pared by 2 bases and J by 3 bases, with 17 bases between. Germline CDR1 is MNHEY and CDR2 is SVGEGT. The CDR3 length is 16 residues. The CDR3 DNA reads TGTGCCAGCAGTTACCCTGGACTGAATCCCTTCTACGAGCAGTACTTC. It codes for CASSYPGLNPFYEQYF.

This clone was found a few times. The chain is built from TRBV24-1 and TRBJ1-1; D unresolved. In germline, CDR1 is KGHDR, CDR2 SFDVKD. The CDR3 contains 13 residues. V lost 6 bases to trimming and J lost 0 bases, with 7 bases between them. The CDR3 here is CATSNELNTEAFF. CDR3 bases: TGTGCCACCAGTAACGAATTGAACACTGAAGCTTTCTTT.

V usage is TRBV7-6 and J usage is TRBJ2-1; 11 bases fit TRBD1. The CDR3 has 16 residues. V lost 5 bases, J lost 6 bases, and 9 bases stayed unmatched. CDR1 is SGHVS, CDR2 FNYEAQ, per germline. Written as DNA, the CDR3 is TGTGCCAGCAGCCTCACCCCCGGGACAGGGGGCAATGAGCAGTTCTTC. Its protein is CASSLTPGTGGNEQFF.

The chain combines TRBV11-3 with TRBJ2-1, with 7 bases matching TRBD1. This CDR3 is built from 13 residues. V was pared by 5 bases and J by 8 bases, with 6 bases of the junction left unmatched. The germline V gene has CDR1 SGHNT and CDR2 YENEEA. The CDR3, as DNA: TGTGCCAGCAGCCTGGGACAGAACCATGAGCAGTTCTTC. Its translation is CASSLGQNHEQFF.

The rearrangement joins TRBV5-1 to TRBJ2-2; weak D call: TRBD2 (6 bases). The CDR3 is 15 amino acids. The V end was cut by 0 bases, the J end by 8 bases, with 14 bases between. Germline V CDR1 and CDR2: SGHRS, YFSETQ. In nucleotides, the CDR3 is TGCGCCAGCAGCTTGGTTGGAGGGGAGATAGGGGAGCTGTTTTTT. As protein: CASSLVGGEIGELFF. The variable domain in full, completed from reference TRBV5-1 and TRBJ2-2, reads KAGVTQTPRYLIKTRGQQVTLSCSPISGHRSVSWYQQTPGQGLQFLFEYFSETQRNKGNFPGRFSGRQFSNSRSEMNVSTLELGDSALYLCASSLVGGEIGELFFGEGSRLTVL.

V usage is TRBV30 and J usage is TRBJ1-1, with a possible D match to TRBD1 (6 bases). In germline, CDR1 is GTSNPN, CDR2 SVGIG (reference sequence). This CDR3 comprises 14 residues. V gave up 2 bases and J gave up 3 bases, with 13 bases separating them. The CDR3 is CAWSRGHRDTEAFF. The CDR3 region has the DNA TGTGCCTGGAGTAGGGGACATAGGGACACTGAAGCTTTCTTT.

The chain is built from TRBV25-1 and TRBJ2-7; D gene unclear. Germline V gene sequence: CDR1 MGHDK, CDR2 SYGVNS. There are 12 residues in the CDR3. V was trimmed by 5 bases and J by 5 bases, leaving 10 bases between them. The CDR3 region is CASSMTPHEQYF. DNA of the CDR3: TGTGCCAGCAGTATGACGCCTCACGAGCAGTACTTC.